This T cell receptor beta chain is drawn from a study of cytomegalovirus exposure and HLA in healthy donors. Regarding the study as a whole: Most observed TCR sequences were rare, whereas some public TCRs were detected in many donors. The authors later found TCR association rates varying by HLA locus, with DRB1 most and HLA-C fewest.

60 Vbeta and 13 Jbeta primers were used in PCR. Using immunoSEQ multiplex PCR, the repertoire was profiled, and TCRdb retains in-frame clones only, with some absent. The table includes just over 150,000 clones, about 88% detected once. For this clone: Its antigen is unidentified.

Germline V gene data show CDR1 as SGHTA and CDR2 as FQGNSA. Deletions cut 1 base from V and 2 bases from J, with 13 bases between. There are 16 residues in the CDR3. V and J are TRBV7-2 and TRBJ2-3; D unclear. This clonotype was sampled from a woman in her late teens or twenties in good health and CMV-seronegative. The sequenced sample consisted of PBMCs. CDR3 in DNA: TGTGCCAGCAGCTTAGTCTCCCGCGGATTCACAGATACGCAGTATTTT. Its protein product is CASSLVSRGFTDTQYF.